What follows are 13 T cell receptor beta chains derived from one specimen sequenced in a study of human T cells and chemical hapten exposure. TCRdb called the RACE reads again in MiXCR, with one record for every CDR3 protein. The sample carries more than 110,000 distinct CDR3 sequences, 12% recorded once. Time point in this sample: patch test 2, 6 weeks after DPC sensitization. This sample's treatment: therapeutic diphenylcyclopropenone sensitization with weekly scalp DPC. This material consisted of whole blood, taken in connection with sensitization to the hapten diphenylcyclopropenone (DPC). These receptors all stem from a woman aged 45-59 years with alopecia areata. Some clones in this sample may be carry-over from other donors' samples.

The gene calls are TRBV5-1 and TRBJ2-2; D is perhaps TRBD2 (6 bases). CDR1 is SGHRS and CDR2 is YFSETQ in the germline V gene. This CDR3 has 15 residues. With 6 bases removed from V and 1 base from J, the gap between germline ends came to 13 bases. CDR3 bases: TGCGCCAGCACCCCAAGGAGGGGGAACACCGGGGAGCTGTTTTTT. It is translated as CASTPRRGNTGELFF.

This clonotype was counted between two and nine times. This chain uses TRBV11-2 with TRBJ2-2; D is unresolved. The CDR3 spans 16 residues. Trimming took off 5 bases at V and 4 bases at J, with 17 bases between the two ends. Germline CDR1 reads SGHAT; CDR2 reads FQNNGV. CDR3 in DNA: TGTGCCAGCAGCCACCGGTTTCCCACCCTCACCGGGGAGCTGTTTTTT. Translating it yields CASSHRFPTLTGELFF. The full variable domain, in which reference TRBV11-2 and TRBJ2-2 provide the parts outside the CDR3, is EAGVAQSPRYKIIEKRQSVAFWCNPISGHATLYWYQQILGQGPKLLIQFQNNGVVDDSQLPKDRFSAERLKGVDSTLKIQPAKLEDSAVYLCASSHRFPTLTGELFFGEGSRLTVL.

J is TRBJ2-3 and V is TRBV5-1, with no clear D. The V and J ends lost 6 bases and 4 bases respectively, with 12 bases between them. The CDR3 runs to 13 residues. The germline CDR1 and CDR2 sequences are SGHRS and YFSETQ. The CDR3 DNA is TGCGCCAGCACGGACCTTACTCCAGATACGCAGTATTTT. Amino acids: CASTDLTPDTQYF.

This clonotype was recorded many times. The CDR3 region is CASSKDDTQYF. The CDR3, as DNA: TGTGCCAGCAGCAAAGATGATACGCAGTATTTT. This chain connects TRBV7-2 to TRBJ2-3; D is uncertain. The V gene lost 5 bases and the J gene lost 6 bases, with 6 bases spanning the gap. The CDR3 is made up of 11 amino acids. Germline V CDR1 and CDR2: SGHTA, FQGNSA.

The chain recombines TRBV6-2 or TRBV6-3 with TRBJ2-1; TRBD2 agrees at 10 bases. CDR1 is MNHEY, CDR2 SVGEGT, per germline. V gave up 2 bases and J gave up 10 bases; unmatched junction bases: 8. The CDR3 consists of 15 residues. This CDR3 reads CASSYRLAGAREQFF. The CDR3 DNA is TGTGCCAGCAGTTACCGTCTAGCGGGGGCCCGGGAGCAGTTCTTC.

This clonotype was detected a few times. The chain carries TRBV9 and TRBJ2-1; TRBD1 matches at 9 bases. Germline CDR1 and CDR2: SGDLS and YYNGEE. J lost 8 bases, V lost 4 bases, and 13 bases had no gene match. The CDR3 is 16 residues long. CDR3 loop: CASSSPSGTGNYEQFF. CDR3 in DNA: TGTGCCAGCAGCTCTCCATCCGGGACAGGGAATTATGAGCAGTTCTTC. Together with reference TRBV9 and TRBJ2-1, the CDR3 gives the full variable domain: DSGVTQTPKHLITATGQRVTLRCSPRSGDLSVYWYQQSLDQGLQFLIQYYNGEERAKGNILERFSAQQFPDLHSELNLSSLELGDSALYFCASSSPSGTGNYEQFFGPGTRLTVL.

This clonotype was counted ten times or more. The CDR3 here is CASSPRLERALAKNIQYF. The DNA for the CDR3 is TGTGCCAGCAGCCCAAGACTGGAGCGGGCATTAGCCAAAAACATTCAGTACTTC. This chain links TRBV6-5 with TRBJ2-4, with D tentatively TRBD2 (6 bases). This CDR3 has 18 residues. Trimming removed 6 bases at V and 0 bases at J, with 21 bases between. Germline-derived CDR1 and CDR2 are MNHEY and SVGAGI.

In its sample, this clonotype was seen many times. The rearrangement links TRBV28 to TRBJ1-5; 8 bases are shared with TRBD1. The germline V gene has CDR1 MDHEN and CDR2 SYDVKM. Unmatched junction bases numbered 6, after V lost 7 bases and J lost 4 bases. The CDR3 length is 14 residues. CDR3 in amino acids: CASKAGGWNQPQHF. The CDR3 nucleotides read TGTGCCAGCAAGGCAGGGGGCTGGAATCAGCCCCAGCATTTT.

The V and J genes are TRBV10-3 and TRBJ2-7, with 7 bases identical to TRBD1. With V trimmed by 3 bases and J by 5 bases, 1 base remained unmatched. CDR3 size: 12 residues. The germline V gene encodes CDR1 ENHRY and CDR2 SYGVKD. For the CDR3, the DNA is TGTGCCATCAGTGAACAGGGGAACGAGCAGTACTTC. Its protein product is CAISEQGNEQYF.

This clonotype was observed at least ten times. The CDR3 DNA reads TGTGCCAGCAGTTTGTCTTTAACCCAGGGTGGCTACACCTTC. This translates into CASSLSLTQGGYTF. This sequence joins TRBV12-3 or TRBV12-4 and TRBJ1-2; a possible D gene is TRBD1 (5 bases). The CDR3 length is 14 residues. V shed 3 bases and J shed 7 bases, with 15 bases lying between them.

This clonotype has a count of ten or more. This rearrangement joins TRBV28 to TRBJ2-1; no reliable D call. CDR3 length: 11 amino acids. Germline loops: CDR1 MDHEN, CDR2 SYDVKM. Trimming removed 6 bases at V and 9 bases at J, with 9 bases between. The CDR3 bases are TGTGCCAGCAGCCCGAGGTCTGAGCAGTTCTTC. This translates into CASSPRSEQFF.

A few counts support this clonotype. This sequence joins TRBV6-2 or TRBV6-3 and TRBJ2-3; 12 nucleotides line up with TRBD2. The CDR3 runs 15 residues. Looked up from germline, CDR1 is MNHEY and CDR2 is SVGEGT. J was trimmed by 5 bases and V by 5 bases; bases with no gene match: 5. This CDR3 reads CASSPSGRAEDTQYF. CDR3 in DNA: TGTGCCAGCAGTCCTAGCGGGAGGGCTGAAGATACGCAGTATTTT.

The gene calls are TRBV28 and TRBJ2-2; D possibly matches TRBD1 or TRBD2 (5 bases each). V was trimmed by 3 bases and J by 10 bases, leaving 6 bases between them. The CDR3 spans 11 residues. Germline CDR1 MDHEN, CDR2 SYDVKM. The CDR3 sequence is CASSLGVELFF. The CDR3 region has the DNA TGTGCCAGCAGTTTGGGGGTGGAGCTGTTTTTT.